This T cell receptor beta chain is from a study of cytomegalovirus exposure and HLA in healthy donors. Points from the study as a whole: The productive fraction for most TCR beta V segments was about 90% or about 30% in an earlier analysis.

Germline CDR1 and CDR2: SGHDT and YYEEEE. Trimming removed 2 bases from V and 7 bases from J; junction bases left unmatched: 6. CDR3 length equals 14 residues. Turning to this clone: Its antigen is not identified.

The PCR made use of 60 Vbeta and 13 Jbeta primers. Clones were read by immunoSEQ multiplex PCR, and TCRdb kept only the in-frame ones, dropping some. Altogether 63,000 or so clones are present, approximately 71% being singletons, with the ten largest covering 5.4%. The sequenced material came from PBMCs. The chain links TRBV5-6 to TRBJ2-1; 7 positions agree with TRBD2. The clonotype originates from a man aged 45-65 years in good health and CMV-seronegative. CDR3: CASSLSGARNEQFF. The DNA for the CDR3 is TGTGCCAGCAGCTTAAGCGGGGCTAGGAATGAGCAGTTCTTC.